This paragraph covers one T cell receptor (beta chain) sequence. The antigen remains unidentified. These data are taken from a study of T-cell memory formation after mild COVID-19. Whole-study results and caveats: The authors left the SARS-CoV-2 specificity of second-wave clones peaking on day 37 unconfirmed.

The CDR3 extends over 15 amino acids. Trimming left V 1 base short and J 9 bases short, with 18 bases between. Germline CDR1 is KGHSH and CDR2 is LQKENI. Each CDR3 protein gets one entry after TCRdb re-called the 5' RACE reads with MiXCR. The data show about 270,000 distinct CDR3 sequences, 16% seen once. The chain recombines TRBV18 with TRBJ2-5; D gene unclear. Sequenced material: PBMCs or a T cell subset sorted from them (not recorded which). This receptor was obtained from a man aged 18-30 years who had mild COVID-19 (a few samples of this study predate the infection). Cell type and time point are not known. The DNA for the CDR3 is TGTGCCAGCTCACCACAGGCGCGCCACGAGGTGTCCCAGTACTTC. Translated: CASSPQARHEVSQYF.